Below are 3 T cell receptor beta chains sequenced from a single sample in a study of cytomegalovirus exposure and HLA in healthy donors. Primers: 60 Vbeta forward and 13 Jbeta reverse. Assay used: immunoSEQ multiplex PCR; TCRdb lists only in-frame clones, some missing. The table lists around 200,000 clones, about 75% of them singletons, with less than 2% in the top ten. Input material: PBMCs. Receptors were obtained from a male donor in good health and CMV-seronegative.

The V gene is TRBV29-1, the J gene TRBJ1-1; D is unresolved. The CDR3 has 12 amino acids. Germline loops: CDR1 SQVTM, CDR2 ANQGSEA. The V end was cut by 7 bases, the J end by 1 base, with 10 bases between. CDR3 amino acids: CSGYKSNTEAFF. DNA for the CDR3: TGCAGCGGTTACAAATCGAACACTGAAGCTTTCTTT.

This sequence joins TRBV9 and TRBJ2-7; maybe TRBD1 (5 bases). Trimming shortened V by 0 bases and J by 9 bases, and 13 bases separated the two germline ends. Germline V gives CDR1 SGDLS, CDR2 YYNGEE. The CDR3 runs 13 residues. CDR3 loop: CASSVDTGQWQYF. Here the CDR3 DNA reads TGTGCCAGCAGCGTAGATACAGGTCAGTGGCAGTACTTC.

The rearrangement uses TRBV28 and TRBJ1-1, with a possible D match to TRBD1 (5 bases). The germline V gene encodes CDR1 MDHEN and CDR2 SYDVKM. The CDR3 runs 13 residues. V lost 5 bases and J lost 4, with 11 bases in between. The chain's CDR3 is CASSPPGGTEAFF. CDR3 nucleotide sequence: TGTGCCAGCAGTCCCCCGGGGGGCACTGAAGCTTTCTTT. The complete variable domain, with remaining parts taken from reference TRBV28 and TRBJ1-1, reads DVKVTQSSRYLVKRTGEKVFLECVQDMDHENMFWYRQDPGLGLRLIYFSYDVKMKEKGDIPEGYSVSREKKERFSLILESASTNQTSMYLCASSPPGGTEAFFGQGTRLTVV.